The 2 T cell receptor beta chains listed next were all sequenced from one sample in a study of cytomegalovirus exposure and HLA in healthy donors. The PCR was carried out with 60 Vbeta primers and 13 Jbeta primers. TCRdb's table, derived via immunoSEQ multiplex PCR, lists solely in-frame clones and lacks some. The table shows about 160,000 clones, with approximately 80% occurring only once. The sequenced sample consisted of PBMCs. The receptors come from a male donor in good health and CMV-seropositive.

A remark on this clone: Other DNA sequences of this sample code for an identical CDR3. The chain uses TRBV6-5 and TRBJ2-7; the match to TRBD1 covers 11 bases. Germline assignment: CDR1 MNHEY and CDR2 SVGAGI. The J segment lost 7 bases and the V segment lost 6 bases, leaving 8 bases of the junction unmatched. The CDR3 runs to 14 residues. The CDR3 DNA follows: TGTGCCAGCAGCTACGGGACAGGGGGACTTGAGCAGTACTTC. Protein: CASSYGTGGLEQYF.

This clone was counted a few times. CDR3 DNA sequence: TGTGCCAGCAGCTTGGCCTGGATCGAGGCTACGTCCCATTATGGCTACACCTTC. It codes for CASSLAWIEATSHYGYTF. This rearrangement joins TRBV5-8 to TRBJ1-2; no firm D call. V lost 0 bases to trimming and J lost 5 bases, with 23 bases between them. Germline CDR1 SGHTS, CDR2 YDEGEE. The CDR3 is 18 residues long. The complete variable domain, with remaining parts taken from reference TRBV5-8 and TRBJ1-2, reads EAGVTQSPTHLIKTRGQQATLRCSPISGHTSVYWYQQALGLGLQFLLWYDEGEERNRGNFPPRFSGRQFPNYSSELNVNALELEDSALYLCASSLAWIEATSHYGYTFGSGTRLTVV.